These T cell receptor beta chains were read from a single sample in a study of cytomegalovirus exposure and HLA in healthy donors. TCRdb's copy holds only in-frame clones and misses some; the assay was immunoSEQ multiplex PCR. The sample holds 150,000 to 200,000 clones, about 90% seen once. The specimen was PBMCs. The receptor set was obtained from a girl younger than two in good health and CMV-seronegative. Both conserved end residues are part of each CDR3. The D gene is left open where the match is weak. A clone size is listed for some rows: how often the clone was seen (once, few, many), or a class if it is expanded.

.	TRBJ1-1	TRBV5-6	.	TGTGCCAGCAGCCCATCCGGGACACCCAAAGCTTTCTTT	CASSPSGTPKAFF
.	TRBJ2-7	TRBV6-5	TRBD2	TGTGCCAGCAGTTACGGGACTAGCAGCTCCTACGAGCAGTACTTC	CASSYGTSSSYEQYF
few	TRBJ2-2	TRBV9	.	TGTGCCAGCAGCCCTTATCTCACCGGGGAGCTGTTTTTT	CASSPYLTGELFF
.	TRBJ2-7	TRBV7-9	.	TGTGCCAGCAGCTTTGACAGAACCTACGAGCAGTACTTC	CASSFDRTYEQYF
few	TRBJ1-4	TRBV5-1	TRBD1	TGCGCCAGCAGCCCAACAGGGGGAGATGAAAAACTGTTTTTT	CASSPTGGDEKLFF
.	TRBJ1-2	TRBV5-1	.	TGCGCCAGCAGCGTTCAGGGGCTACCAAACTATGGCTACACCTTC	CASSVQGLPNYGYTF
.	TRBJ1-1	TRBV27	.	TGTGCCAGCAGAATCACAGGGAGTACTGAAGCTTTCTTT	CASRITGSTEAFF
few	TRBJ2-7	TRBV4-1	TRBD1	TGCGCCAGCAGCCCGGACAGGGTTCCCTACGAGCAGTACTTC	CASSPDRVPYEQYF
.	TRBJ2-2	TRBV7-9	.	TGTGCCAGCAGCTTAGCCGGGACCGGGGAGCTGTTTTTT	CASSLAGTGELFF
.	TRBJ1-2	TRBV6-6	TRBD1	TGTGCCAGCAGTCGACAGGGAACTAACTATGGCTACACCTTC	CASSRQGTNYGYTF
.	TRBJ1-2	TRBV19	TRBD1	TGTGCCAGTAGTCCACCCGAGGGACAGGGAATTGGTGGCTACACCTTC	CASSPPEGQGIGGYTF
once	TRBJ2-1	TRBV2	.	TGTGCCAGCTCGTGGCAGGGGCTGGACAATGAGCAGTTCTTC	CASSWQGLDNEQFF
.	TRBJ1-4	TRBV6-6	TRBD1	TGTGCCAGCAGTCCATCCGGGACAGGGGACGAAAAACTGTTTTTT	CASSPSGTGDEKLFF
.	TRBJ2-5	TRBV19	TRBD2	TGTGCCAGTAGTCTGGGACTAGCGGGAGGAGAGACCCAGTACTTC	CASSLGLAGGETQYF
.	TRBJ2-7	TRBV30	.	TGTGCCTGGAGTGAGAGCCACGAGCAGTACTTC	CAWSESHEQYF
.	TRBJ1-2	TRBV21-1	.	TGTGCCAGCAGCAAAGAACAGTACGGGGTAGGCCCGGAGACCTATGGCTACACCTTC	CASSKEQYGVGPETYGYTF
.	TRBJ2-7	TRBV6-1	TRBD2	TGTGCCAGCAGTGAAGAGGGACTAGCGGGAGGAGGACAAGAGCAGTACTTC	CASSEEGLAGGGQEQYF
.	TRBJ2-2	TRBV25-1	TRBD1	TGTGCCAGCAGTGAACCGGACAGGGCGGAGCTGTTTTTT	CASSEPDRAELFF
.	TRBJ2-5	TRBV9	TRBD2	TGTGCCAGCAGTTCTGGGACTAGCGGGGTTGTGGAGACCCAGTACTTC	CASSSGTSGVVETQYF
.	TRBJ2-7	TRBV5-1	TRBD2	TGCGCCAGCAGCGGGACGACTAGCGGGGGCCCCAACGAGCAGTACTTC	CASSGTTSGGPNEQYF
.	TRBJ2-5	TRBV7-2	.	TGTGCCAGCAGGTCAGATGTGGTAACTAAGCTCTTCCGGGGAGAGACCCAGTACTTC	CASRSDVVTKLFRGETQYF
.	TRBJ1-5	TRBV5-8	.	TGTGCCAGCAGCCGCCTCTCCGACAGGATCAATCAGCCCCAGCATTTT	CASSRLSDRINQPQHF
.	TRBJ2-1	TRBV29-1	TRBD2	TGCAGCGTTGAAGATCTGCCAGGGACTAGCGGAGCCTACAATGAGCAGTTCTTC	CSVEDLPGTSGAYNEQFF
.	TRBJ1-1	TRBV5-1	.	TGCGCCAGCAGCCCACAGGGATTGAACACTGAAGCTTTCTTT	CASSPQGLNTEAFF
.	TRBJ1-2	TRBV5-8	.	TGTGCCAGCAGCATATCCCACTATGGCTACACCTTC	CASSISHYGYTF
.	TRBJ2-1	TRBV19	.	TGTGCCAGTAGTATAGGACAGGGAGGCCTCAATGAGCAGTTCTTC	CASSIGQGGLNEQFF
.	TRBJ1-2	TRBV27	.	TGTGCCAGCAGTTTATTGGGGCCACCGAACTATGGCTACACCTTC	CASSLLGPPNYGYTF
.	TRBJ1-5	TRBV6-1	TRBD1	TGTGCCAGCAGTGTTCATCCACCGGGACAGGGAGGATATAGCAATCAGCCCCAGCATTTT	CASSVHPPGQGGYSNQPQHF
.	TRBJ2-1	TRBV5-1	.	TGCGCCAGCAGCTTGTCGACAGAGTACTACAATGAGCAGTTCTTC	CASSLSTEYYNEQFF
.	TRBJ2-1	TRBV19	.	TGTGCCAGTAGGCCCCAGGGGAGCTCCTACAATGAGCAGTTCTTC	CASRPQGSSYNEQFF
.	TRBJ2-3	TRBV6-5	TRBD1	TGTGCCAGCAGAGCCCCAGGGGGCTTCGATACGCAGTATTTT	CASRAPGGFDTQYF
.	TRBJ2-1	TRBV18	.	TGTGCCAGCTCACCAGTCAGGAGGCCCTACAATGAGCAGTTCTTC	CASSPVRRPYNEQFF
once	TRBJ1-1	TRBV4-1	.	TGCGCCAGCAGCCAAGATCGGACAGATGAAGCTTTCTTT	CASSQDRTDEAFF
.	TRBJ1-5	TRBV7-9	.	TGTGCCAGCAGCCGACAGGGCAATCAGCCCCAGCATTTT	CASSRQGNQPQHF
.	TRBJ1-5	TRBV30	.	TGTGCCTGGAGTACACAGGGAGAACAGCCCCAGCATTTT	CAWSTQGEQPQHF
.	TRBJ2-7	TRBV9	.	TGTGCCAGCAGTCCATTCGACCGTCCCATGGGCGACGAGCAGTACTTC	CASSPFDRPMGDEQYF
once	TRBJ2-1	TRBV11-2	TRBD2	TGTGCCAGCAGCTTAGATAGGCTAGCGGGCCTTGAGCAGTTCTTC	CASSLDRLAGLEQFF
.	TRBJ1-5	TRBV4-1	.	TGCGCCAGCAGCTCATTCCGGGACAAAGGGCAGCCCCAGCATTTT	CASSSFRDKGQPQHF
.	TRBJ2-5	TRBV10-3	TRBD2	TGTGCCATCAGTGAGTCCCCGGGGGGGGAGACCCAGTACTTC	CAISESPGGETQYF
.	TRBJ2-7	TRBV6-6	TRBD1	TGTGCCAGCAGCTCCACCGGGACAGGACGTGACGAGCAGTACTTC	CASSSTGTGRDEQYF
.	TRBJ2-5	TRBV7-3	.	TGTGCCAGCAGCTTAATGGGGAGTAGCACCCAAGAGACCCAGTACTTC	CASSLMGSSTQETQYF
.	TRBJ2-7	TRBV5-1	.	TGCGCCAGCAGCCCGGCGCGGGGCGGGGAGCAGTACTTC	CASSPARGGEQYF
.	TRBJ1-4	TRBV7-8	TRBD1	TGTGCCAGCAGCTTCGATTTGTCGGGACAGCGGGAAAAACTGTTTTTT	CASSFDLSGQREKLFF
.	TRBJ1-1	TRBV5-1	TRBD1	TGCGCCAGCAGCTCCAGGGGGCGCGACACTGAAGCTTTCTTT	CASSSRGRDTEAFF
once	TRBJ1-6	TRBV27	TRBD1	TGTGCCAGCAGCTGGGGACAGGCTTATTCACCCCTCCACTTT	CASSWGQAYSPLHF
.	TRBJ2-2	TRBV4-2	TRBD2	TGTGCCAGCAGCCCTCTAGCGGGGGCAACCGGGGAGCTGTTTTTT	CASSPLAGATGELFF
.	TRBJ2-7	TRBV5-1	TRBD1	TGCGCCAGCAGCTTGGCCCCACAGGGGGCTATCTACGAGCAGTACTTC	CASSLAPQGAIYEQYF
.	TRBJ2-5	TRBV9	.	TGTGCCAGCAGCGTAGGGTGGGGGGGCGGGGGAGAGACCCAGTACTTC	CASSVGWGGGGETQYF
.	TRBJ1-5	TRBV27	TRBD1	TGTGCCAGCAGTATGACAGGGGGATATAGCAATCAGCCCCAGCATTTT	CASSMTGGYSNQPQHF
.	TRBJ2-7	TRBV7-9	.	TGTGCCAGCAGCCCTAGACTAGCAAGAGGGGGCGAGCAGTACTTC	CASSPRLARGGEQYF
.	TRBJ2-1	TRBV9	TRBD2	TGTGCCAGCAGCGCACTAGCGAATTTGGGCAATGAGCAGTTCTTC	CASSALANLGNEQFF
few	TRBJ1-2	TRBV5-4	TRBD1	TGTGCCAGCAGCCCAGGACAGGTCTATGGCTACACCTTC	CASSPGQVYGYTF